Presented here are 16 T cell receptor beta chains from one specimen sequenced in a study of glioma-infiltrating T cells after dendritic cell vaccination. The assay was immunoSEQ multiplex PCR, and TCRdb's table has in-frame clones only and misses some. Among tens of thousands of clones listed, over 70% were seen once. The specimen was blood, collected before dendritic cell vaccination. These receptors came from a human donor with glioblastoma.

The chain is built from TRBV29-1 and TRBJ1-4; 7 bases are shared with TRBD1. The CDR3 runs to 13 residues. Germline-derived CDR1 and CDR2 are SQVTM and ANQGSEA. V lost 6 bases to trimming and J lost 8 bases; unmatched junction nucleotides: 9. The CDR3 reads CSVAYGQAEKLFF. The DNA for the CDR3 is TGCAGCGTCGCCTATGGACAGGCAGAAAAACTGTTTTTT.

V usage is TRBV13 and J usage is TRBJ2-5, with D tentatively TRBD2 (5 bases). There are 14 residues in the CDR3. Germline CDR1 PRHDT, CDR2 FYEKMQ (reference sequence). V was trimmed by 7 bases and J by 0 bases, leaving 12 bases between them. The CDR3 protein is CASIRRGYQETQYF. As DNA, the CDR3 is TGTGCCAGCATCCGACGGGGTTACCAAGAGACCCAGTACTTC.

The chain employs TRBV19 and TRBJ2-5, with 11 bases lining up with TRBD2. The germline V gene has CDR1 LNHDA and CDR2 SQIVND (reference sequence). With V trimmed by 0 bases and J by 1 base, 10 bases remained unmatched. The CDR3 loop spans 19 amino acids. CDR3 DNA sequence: TGTGCCAGTAGTATAGAGCTAGCGGGGGGATTCCGGAGCCAAGAGACCCAGTACTTC. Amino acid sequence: CASSIELAGGFRSQETQYF.

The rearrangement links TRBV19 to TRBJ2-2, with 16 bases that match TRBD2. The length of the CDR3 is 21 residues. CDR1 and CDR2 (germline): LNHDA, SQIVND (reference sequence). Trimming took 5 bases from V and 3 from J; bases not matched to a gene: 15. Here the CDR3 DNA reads TGTGCCAGTAGTCCGAAGGCCGGGACTAGCGGGAGGGCGGTGGACACCGGGGAGCTGTTTTTT. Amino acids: CASSPKAGTSGRAVDTGELFF. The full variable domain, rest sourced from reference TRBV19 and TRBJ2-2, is DGGITQSPKYLFRKEGQNVTLSCEQNLNHDAMYWYRQDPGQGLRLIYYSQIVNDFQKGDIAEGYSVSREKKESFPLTVTSAQKNPTAFYLCASSPKAGTSGRAVDTGELFFGEGSRLTVL.

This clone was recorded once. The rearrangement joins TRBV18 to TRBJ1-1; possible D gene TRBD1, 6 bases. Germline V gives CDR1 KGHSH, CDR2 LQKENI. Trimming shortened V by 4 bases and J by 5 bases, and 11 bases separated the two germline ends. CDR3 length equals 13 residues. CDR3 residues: CASSLQGGTEAFF. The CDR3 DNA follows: TGTGCCAGCTCACTTCAAGGGGGAACTGAAGCTTTCTTT.

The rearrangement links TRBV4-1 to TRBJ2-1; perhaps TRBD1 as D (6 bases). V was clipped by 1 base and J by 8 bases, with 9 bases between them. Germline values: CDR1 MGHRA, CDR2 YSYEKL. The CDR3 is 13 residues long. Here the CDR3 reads CASSQAGEYEQFF. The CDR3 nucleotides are TGCGCCAGCAGCCAAGCAGGGGAGTATGAGCAGTTCTTC.

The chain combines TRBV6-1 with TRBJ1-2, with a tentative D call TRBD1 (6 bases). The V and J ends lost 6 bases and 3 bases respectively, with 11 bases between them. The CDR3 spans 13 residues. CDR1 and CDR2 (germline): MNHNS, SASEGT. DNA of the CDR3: TGTGCCAGCAGGGGACAAGAACACTATGGCTACACCTTC. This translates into CASRGQEHYGYTF.

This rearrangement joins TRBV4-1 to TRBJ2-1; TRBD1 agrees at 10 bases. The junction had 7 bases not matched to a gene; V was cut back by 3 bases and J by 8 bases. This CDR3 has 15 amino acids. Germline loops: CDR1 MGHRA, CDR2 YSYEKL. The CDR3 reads CASSQGTGARYEQFF. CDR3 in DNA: TGCGCCAGCAGCCAGGGGACAGGGGCTCGGTATGAGCAGTTCTTC.

CDR3 sequence reads: CASTQAGGGSYNEQFF. Written as DNA, the CDR3 is TGTGCCAGTACTCAAGCGGGGGGAGGCTCCTACAATGAGCAGTTCTTC. This rearrangement joins TRBV19 to TRBJ2-1; TRBD2 agrees at 9 bases. The CDR3 extends over 16 amino acids. Trimming cost V 7 bases and J 0 bases; bases outside gene matches: 7. Germline-derived CDR1 and CDR2 are LNHDA and SQIVND (reference sequence).

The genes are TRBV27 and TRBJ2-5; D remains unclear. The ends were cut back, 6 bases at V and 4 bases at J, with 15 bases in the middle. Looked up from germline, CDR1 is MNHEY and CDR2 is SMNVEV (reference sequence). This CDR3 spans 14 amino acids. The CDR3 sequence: CASREQKSAETQYF. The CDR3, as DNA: TGTGCCAGCAGGGAGCAGAAAAGCGCAGAGACCCAGTACTTC.

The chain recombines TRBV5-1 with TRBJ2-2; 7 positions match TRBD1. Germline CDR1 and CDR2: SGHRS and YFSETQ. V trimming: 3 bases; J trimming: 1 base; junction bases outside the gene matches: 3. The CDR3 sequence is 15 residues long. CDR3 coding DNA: TGCGCCAGCAGCTGGGACAGACTGAACACCGGGGAGCTGTTTTTT. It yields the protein CASSWDRLNTGELFF.

The CDR3 DNA reads as TGTGCCAGCAGCTTGGCAGGGTACGAGACCCAGTACTTC. Its protein is CASSLAGYETQYF. The J gene is TRBJ2-5, the V gene TRBV5-8; TRBD1 might be the D (5 bases). The CDR3 totals 13 residues. Germline V gives CDR1 SGHTS, CDR2 YDEGEE. V was clipped by 0 bases and J by 5 bases, with 8 bases between them.

The CDR3 coding sequence is TGTGCCAGCAGTGAACATTTATCCGGGTCGAATGGAAACACCATATATTTT. Protein sequence: CASSEHLSGSNGNTIYF. This chain uses TRBV25-1 with TRBJ1-3; D not resolved. This CDR3 is 17 amino acids long. Trimming pared 2 bases from V and 3 bases from J, leaving 17 bases between. Germline CDR1 is MGHDK and CDR2 is SYGVNS.

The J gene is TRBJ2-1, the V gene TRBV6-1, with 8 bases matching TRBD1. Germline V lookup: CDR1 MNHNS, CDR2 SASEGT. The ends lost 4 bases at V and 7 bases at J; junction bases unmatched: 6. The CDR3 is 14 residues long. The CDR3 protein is CASSGSGGWNEQFF. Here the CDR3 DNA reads TGTGCCAGCAGTGGATCAGGGGGCTGGAATGAGCAGTTCTTC.

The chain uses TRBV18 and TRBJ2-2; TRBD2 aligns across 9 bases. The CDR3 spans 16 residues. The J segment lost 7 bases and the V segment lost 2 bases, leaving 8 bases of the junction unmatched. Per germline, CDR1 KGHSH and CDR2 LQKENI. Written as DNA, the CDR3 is TGTGCCAGCTCACCAGATAGCGGGAGACAGAACGGGGAGCTGTTTTTT. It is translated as CASSPDSGRQNGELFF. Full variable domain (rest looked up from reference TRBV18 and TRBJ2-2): NAGVMQNPRHLVRRRGQEARLRCSPMKGHSHVYWYRQLPEEGLKFMVYLQKENIIDESGMPKERFSAEFPKEGPSILRIQQVVRGDSAAYFCASSPDSGRQNGELFFGEGSRLTVL.

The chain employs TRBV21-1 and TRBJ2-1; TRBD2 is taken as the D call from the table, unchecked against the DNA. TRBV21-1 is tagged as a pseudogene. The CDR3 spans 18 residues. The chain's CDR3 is CASSKARPASGIYNEQFF. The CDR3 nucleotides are TGTGCCAGCAGCAAAGCCCGCCCTGCTAGCGGGATATACAATGAGCAGTTCTTC.